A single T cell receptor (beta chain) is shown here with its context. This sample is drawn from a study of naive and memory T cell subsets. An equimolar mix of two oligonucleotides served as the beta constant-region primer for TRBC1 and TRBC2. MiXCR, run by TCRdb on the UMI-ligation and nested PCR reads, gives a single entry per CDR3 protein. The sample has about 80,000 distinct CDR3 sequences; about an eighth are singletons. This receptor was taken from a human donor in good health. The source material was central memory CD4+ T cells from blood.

The CDR3 bases are TGTGCCAGCAGCTACGGACTAGCGGGACGCACAGATACGCAGTATTTT. This translates into CASSYGLAGRTDTQYF. The chain combines TRBV7-7 with TRBJ2-3; 12 nucleotides match TRBD2. V trimming: 4 bases; J trimming: 1 base; junction bases outside the gene matches: 3. Germline lookup yields CDR1 SSHAT and CDR2 FNYEAQ (reference sequence). The CDR3 totals 16 residues. Complete variable domain (other parts from reference TRBV7-7 and TRBJ2-3): GAGVSQSPRYKVTKRGQDVTLRCDPISSHATLYWYQQALGQGPEFLTYFNYEAQPDKSGLPSDRFSAERPEGSISTLTIQRTEQRDSAMYRCASSYGLAGRTDTQYFGPGTRLTVL.